The T cell receptor (beta chain) under discussion was sequenced for a study of blood T cell repertoires in COVID-19. Looking at the study overall: Samples representing acute and convalescent COVID-19 were sourced from the United States, Italy and Spain. T cells, B-cell-depleted T cells, or PBMCs provided the cDNA or gDNA that served as material.

CDR1 LNHDA and CDR2 SQIVND come from the germline V gene (reference sequence). V shed 7 bases and J shed 5 bases, with 18 bases lying between them. The CDR3 runs 15 residues. Methods used by the authors: Nucleated cell counts were estimated from reference gene primer amplification. Sequencing was performed with immunoSEQ multiplex PCR; in TCRdb, only in-frame clones are kept and a portion is missing. V and J calls plus clone size are reproduced from that table; the DNA served to infer D and trimming. The table has under 250,000 clones, roughly 84% seen once. The receptor's source is a woman aged 40 to 50 who had recovered from COVID-19. Sequencing was performed on peripheral blood. The chain is built from TRBV19 and TRBJ1-5, with a possible D match to TRBD1 (5 bases). CDR3 nucleotides: TGTGCCAGTACATTTGGCCTAACAGGCGATCAGCCCCAGCATTTT. It is translated as CASTFGLTGDQPQHF.